This T cell receptor beta chain was profiled in a study of blood T cell repertoires in COVID-19. Study-wide background: Spain, Italy and the United States supplied samples that represented acute and convalescent COVID-19. From T cells, B-cell-depleted T cells, or PBMCs came the material, which was cDNA or gDNA.

Trimming took off 6 bases at V and 4 bases at J, with 13 bases between the two ends. Germline loops: CDR1 SGHAT, CDR2 FQNNGV. The CDR3 is 14 amino acids. How the authors handled the data: Reference gene primer amplification in the assay estimated nucleated cell counts. Libraries were prepared by immunoSEQ multiplex PCR; TCRdb keeps only in-frame clonotypes and omits some of them. From that table come the V and J calls and clone size; the DNA was used to work out D and trimming. The data hold 150,000 to 200,000 clones, with 87% observed a single time. Source material: peripheral blood. The chain couples TRBV11-2 to TRBJ1-3, with D hard to call. The TCR comes from a man aged 55 to 70 with active or convalescent COVID-19. CDR3 residues: CASSYSAPGNTIYF. CDR3 bases: TGTGCCAGCAGTTACAGTGCCCCGGGAAACACCATATATTTT.